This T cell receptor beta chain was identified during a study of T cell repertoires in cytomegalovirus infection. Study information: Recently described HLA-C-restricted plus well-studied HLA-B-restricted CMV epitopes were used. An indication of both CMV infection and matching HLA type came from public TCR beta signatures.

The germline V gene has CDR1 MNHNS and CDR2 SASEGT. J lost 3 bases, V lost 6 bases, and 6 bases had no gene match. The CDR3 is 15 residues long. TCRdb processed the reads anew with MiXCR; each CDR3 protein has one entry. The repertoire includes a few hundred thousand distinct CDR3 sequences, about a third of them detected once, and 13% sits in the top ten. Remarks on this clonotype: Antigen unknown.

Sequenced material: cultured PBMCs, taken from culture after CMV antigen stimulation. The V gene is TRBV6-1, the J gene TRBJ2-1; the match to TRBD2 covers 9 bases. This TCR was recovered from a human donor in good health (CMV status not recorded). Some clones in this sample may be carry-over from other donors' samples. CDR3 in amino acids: CASSAETSGYNEQFF. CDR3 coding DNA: TGTGCCAGCAGCGCCGAGACTAGCGGCTACAATGAGCAGTTCTTC.